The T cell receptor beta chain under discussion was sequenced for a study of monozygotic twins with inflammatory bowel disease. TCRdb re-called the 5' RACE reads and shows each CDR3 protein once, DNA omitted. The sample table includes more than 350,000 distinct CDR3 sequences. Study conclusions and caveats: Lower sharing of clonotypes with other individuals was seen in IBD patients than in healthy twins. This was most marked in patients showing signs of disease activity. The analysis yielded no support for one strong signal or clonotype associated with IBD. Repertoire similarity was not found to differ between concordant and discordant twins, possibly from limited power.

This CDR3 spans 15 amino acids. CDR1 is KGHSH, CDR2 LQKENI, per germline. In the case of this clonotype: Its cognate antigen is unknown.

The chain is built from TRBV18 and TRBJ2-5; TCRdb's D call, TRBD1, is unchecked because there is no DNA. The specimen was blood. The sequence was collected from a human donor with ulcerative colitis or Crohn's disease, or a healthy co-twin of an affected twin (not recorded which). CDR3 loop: CASSPGQGAWETQYF.